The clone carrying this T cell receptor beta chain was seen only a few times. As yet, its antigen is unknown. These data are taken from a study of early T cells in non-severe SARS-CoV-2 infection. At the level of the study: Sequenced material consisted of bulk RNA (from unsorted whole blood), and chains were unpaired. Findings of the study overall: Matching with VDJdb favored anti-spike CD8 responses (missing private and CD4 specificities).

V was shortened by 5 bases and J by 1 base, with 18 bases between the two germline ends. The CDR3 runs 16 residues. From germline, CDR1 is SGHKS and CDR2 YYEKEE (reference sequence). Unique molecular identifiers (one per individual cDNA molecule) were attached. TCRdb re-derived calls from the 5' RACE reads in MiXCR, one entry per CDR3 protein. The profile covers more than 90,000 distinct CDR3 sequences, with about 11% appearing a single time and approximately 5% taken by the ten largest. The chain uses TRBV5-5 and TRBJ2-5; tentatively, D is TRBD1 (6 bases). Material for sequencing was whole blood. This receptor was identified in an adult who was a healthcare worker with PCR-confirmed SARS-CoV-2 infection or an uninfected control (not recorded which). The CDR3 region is CASSSLPGQFQETQYF. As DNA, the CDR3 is TGTGCCAGCAGTTCCCTACCAGGACAGTTCCAAGAGACCCAGTACTTC.